This is a list of T cell receptor beta chains from one sample in a study of neoadjuvant anti-PD-1 for oral cavity cancer. Assay: immunoSEQ multiplex PCR; the TCRdb copy retains only in-frame clones and omits some. The sample lists 75,000 or so clones; roughly four fifths were seen once. This specimen was PBMCs, taken before nivolumab (anti-PD-1) treatment. The source is a person aged 40 to 85 with oral cavity squamous cell carcinoma. CDR3s include the opening cysteine and the closing phenylalanine or tryptophan. The order of the fields is D gene, clone size, V gene, J gene, CDR3 protein, CDR3 DNA. The D gene is left open where the match is weak. Only part of the rows carry a size: once, few, many, or a class if the clone is expanded.

-,-,TRBV28,TRBJ1-1,CASSILGSSLEAFF,TGTGCCAGCAGTATCCTAGGAAGTTCCCTCGAAGCTTTCTTT
-,once,TRBV2,TRBJ2-1,CASRETAFKGQFF,TGTGCCAGCAGAGAGACAGCCTTTAAGGGGCAGTTCTTC
TRBD1,-,TRBV7-8,TRBJ2-2,CASSPTGINTGELFF,TGTGCCAGCAGCCCGACAGGGATAAACACCGGGGAGCTGTTTTTT
-,-,TRBV6-4,TRBJ1-5,CASSEGHGNQPQHF,TGTGCCAGCAGTGAGGGACACGGGAATCAGCCCCAGCATTTT
-,-,TRBV5-1,TRBJ1-1,CASSLESLGSGTEAFF,TGCGCCAGCAGCTTGGAATCTCTAGGGAGTGGCACTGAAGCTTTCTTT
-,-,TRBV9,TRBJ2-5,CASSGRWGETQYF,TGTGCCAGCAGCGGTCGGTGGGGAGAGACCCAGTACTTC
-,-,TRBV7-9,TRBJ1-1,CASSLQGLNTEAFF,TGTGCCAGCAGCTTACAGGGGTTGAACACTGAAGCTTTCTTT
TRBD2,-,TRBV2,TRBJ2-3,CASIELATTDTQYF,TGTGCCAGCATAGAACTAGCGACCACAGATACGCAGTATTTT
-,few,TRBV7-8,TRBJ2-1,CASSYGRATYNEQFF,TGTGCCAGCAGTTACGGGCGGGCCACCTACAATGAGCAGTTCTTC
TRBD1,-,TRBV28,TRBJ1-1,CASRSNPGTASTEAFF,TGTGCCAGCAGATCTAACCCCGGGACAGCGAGCACTGAAGCTTTCTTT
-,-,TRBV5-6,TRBJ1-4,CASSLGGGKLFF,TGTGCCAGCAGCTTGGGAGGGGGAAAACTGTTTTTT
-,once,TRBV10-3,TRBJ1-3,CAISEGRQGPSSGNTIYF,TGTGCCATCAGTGAGGGGCGGCAGGGTCCCTCCTCTGGAAACACCATATATTTT
TRBD2,-,TRBV15,TRBJ2-7,CATSSPGGTDEQYF,TGTGCCACCAGCAGCCCCGGGGGGACGGACGAGCAGTACTTC
-,-,TRBV7-2,TRBJ1-1,CASSFRDMNTEAFF,TGTGCCAGCAGCTTTAGGGATATGAACACTGAAGCTTTCTTT
TRBD1,-,TRBV29-1,TRBJ1-5,CSVAGGVGKNGQPQHF,TGCAGCGTTGCAGGGGGGGTAGGGAAGAATGGTCAGCCCCAGCATTTT
TRBD2,-,TRBV5-1,TRBJ2-7,CASSLEGGLAYEQYF,TGCGCCAGCAGCTTGGAGGGAGGGCTCGCCTACGAGCAGTACTTC
-,-,TRBV5-1,TRBJ1-1,CASNTGGLNTEAFF,TGCGCCAGCAACACGGGGGGGTTGAACACTGAAGCTTTCTTT
-,-,TRBV6-5,TRBJ2-7,CASSTPGREQYF,TGTGCCAGCAGTACCCCGGGCCGCGAGCAGTACTTC
TRBD2,-,TRBV5-6,TRBJ2-7,CASSSPYRGTSVHEQYF,TGTGCCAGCAGCTCCCCCTATCGTGGGACTAGCGTCCACGAGCAGTACTTC
TRBD1,-,TRBV30,TRBJ1-2,CAWSGQGYGYTF,TGTGCCTGGAGTGGACAGGGGTATGGCTACACCTTC
-,-,TRBV19,TRBJ2-3,CATSRWMADTQYF,TGTGCGACTTCTCGATGGATGGCAGATACGCAGTATTTT
-,-,TRBV6-5,TRBJ2-3,CASSYFFADTQYF,TGTGCCAGCAGTTATTTTTTCGCAGATACGCAGTATTTT
-,-,TRBV6-5,TRBJ1-3,CASSYSRRTPLYTIYF,TGTGCCAGCAGTTACTCTCGCCGGACCCCCCTCTACACCATATATTTT
-,-,TRBV6-5,TRBJ1-1,CASSDQQSGTEAFF,TGTGCCAGCAGTGACCAACAATCAGGGACTGAAGCTTTCTTT
TRBD1,few,TRBV13,TRBJ2-7,CASSLSGTGGGYEQYF,TGTGCCAGCAGCTTGAGCGGGACAGGGGGCGGTTACGAGCAGTACTTC